This T cell receptor (beta chain) was recorded in a study of beta chain features in type 1 diabetes. In its sample, this clone was seen a few times. Germline CDR1 SGHRS, CDR2 YFSETQ. The CDR3 sequence is 14 residues long. The V end lost 9 bases, the J end lost 6 bases, and 18 bases lay between the germline ends. Isolated RNA was reverse transcribed in full, so expressed TCRB transcripts were sequenced. Using immunoSEQ multiplex PCR, the repertoire was profiled, and TCRdb retains in-frame clones only, with some absent. Here the sample spans a few hundred thousand clones, about 11% being singletons. Sequences were obtained from naive CD4+ T cells from blood. The chain uses TRBV5-1 and TRBJ2-2; no clear D gene. This clonotype was sampled from a woman aged 25 to 39 in good health. CDR3: CATSRTESAGELFF. DNA for the CDR3: TGCGCCACCTCACGAACGGAGTCGGCCGGGGAGCTGTTTTTT.